This T cell receptor (beta chain) was observed in a study of immune cell composition in non-small cell lung cancer. The CDR3 has 12 amino acids. Trimming left V 4 bases short and J 10 bases short, with 13 bases between. CDR1 is SGHVS and CDR2 is FNYEAQ in the germline V gene. Sequencing was performed with immunoSEQ multiplex PCR; in TCRdb, only in-frame clones are kept and a portion is missing. The profile shows about 4,800 clones, around 83% of them singletons. Template was genomic DNA from frozen, unsorted single-cell suspensions. The source material was lung tumor tissue. The receptor was isolated from a human donor with non-small cell lung cancer. V and J are TRBV7-6 and TRBJ1-1; TRBD1 might be the D (5 bases). CDR3 region: CASSSTGDAAFF. In DNA form, the CDR3 reads TGTGCCAGCAGCTCAACGGGGGACGCAGCTTTCTTT.